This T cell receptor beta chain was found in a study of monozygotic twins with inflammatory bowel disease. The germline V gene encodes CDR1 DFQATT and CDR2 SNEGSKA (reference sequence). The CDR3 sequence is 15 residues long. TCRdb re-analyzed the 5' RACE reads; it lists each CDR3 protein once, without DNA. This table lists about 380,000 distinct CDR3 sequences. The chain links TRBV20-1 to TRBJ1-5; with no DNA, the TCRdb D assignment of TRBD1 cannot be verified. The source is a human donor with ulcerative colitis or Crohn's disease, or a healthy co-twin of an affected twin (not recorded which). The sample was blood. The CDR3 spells CSAPRSGTGVQPQHF.